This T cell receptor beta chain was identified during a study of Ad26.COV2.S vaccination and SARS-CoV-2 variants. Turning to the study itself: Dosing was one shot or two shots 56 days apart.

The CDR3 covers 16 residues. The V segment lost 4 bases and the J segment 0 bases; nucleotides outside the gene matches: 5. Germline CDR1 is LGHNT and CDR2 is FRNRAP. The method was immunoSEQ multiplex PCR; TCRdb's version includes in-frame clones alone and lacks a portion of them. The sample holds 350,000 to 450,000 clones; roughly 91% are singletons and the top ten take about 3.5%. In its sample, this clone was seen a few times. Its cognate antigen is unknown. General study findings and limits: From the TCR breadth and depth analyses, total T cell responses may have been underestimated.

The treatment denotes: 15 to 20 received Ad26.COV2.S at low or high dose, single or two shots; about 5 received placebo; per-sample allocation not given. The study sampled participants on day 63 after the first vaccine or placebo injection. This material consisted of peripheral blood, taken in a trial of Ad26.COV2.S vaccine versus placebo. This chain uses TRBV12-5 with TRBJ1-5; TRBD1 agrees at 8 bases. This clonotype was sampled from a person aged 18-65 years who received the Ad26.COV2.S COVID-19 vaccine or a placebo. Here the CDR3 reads CASGWMGQDSNQPQHF. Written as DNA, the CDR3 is TGTGCTAGTGGTTGGATGGGACAGGATAGCAATCAGCCCCAGCATTTT. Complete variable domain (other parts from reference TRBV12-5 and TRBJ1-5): DARVTQTPRHKVTEMGQEVTMRCQPILGHNTVFWYRQTMMQGLELLAYFRNRAPLDDSGMPKDRFSAEMPDATLATLKIQPSEPRDSAVYFCASGWMGQDSNQPQHFGDGTRLSIL.